The entry below describes one T cell receptor (beta chain). Its antigen is undetermined. This sample was included in a study of post-analysis software for immune sequencing data. About the research overall: Patients with relapsing-remitting, secondary progressive and progressive-relapsing multiple sclerosis courses were all represented. Study-wide points: Controls showed lower frequencies than patients for roughly 5 TRBV segments, and TRBV5-6, TRBV5-1 and TRBV20-1 were among these.

Trimming pared 1 base from V and 4 bases from J, leaving 16 bases between. This CDR3 is 16 amino acids long. The library was made from cDNA and included unique molecular identifiers. TCRdb re-called the PCR reads through MiXCR, storing one row per CDR3 protein. The sample holds about 430,000 distinct CDR3 sequences, approximately 42% seen once. This clonotype was obtained from a girl aged 2 to 9 with multiple sclerosis. The rearrangement links TRBV12-3 or TRBV12-4 to TRBJ2-5; D is perhaps TRBD2 (5 bases). Sequenced material: blood. The CDR3 is CASSLESLAGRETQYF. CDR3 nucleotide sequence: TGTGCCAGCAGTTTAGAAAGCCTAGCTGGCAGAGAGACCCAGTACTTC.